This TCR beta chain emerged from a study of cytomegalovirus exposure and HLA in healthy donors. Overall study findings and caveats: Most TCR sequences were rare, but some public TCRs occurred in many donors. DRB1 showed the most TCR associations and HLA-C the fewest in a later analysis, as rates varied by HLA locus. Most likely, a cluster of highly shared sequence variants arose as a sequencing artifact. It emerged from a later analysis that several of the most significant clusters appeared to be linked to common viral pathogens.

The PCR contained 60 Vbeta and 13 Jbeta primers. The repertoire was sequenced with immunoSEQ multiplex PCR; TCRdb's copy has only in-frame clones and lacks some. The table shows fewer than 200,000 clones, with about 80% occurring only once. As to this clone: Its antigen is unknown.

Germline assignment: CDR1 SGHDN and CDR2 FVKESK. CDR3 length: 13 amino acids. Trimming cost V 4 bases and J 4 bases; bases outside gene matches: 1. This TCR came from a woman aged 25 to 39 in good health and CMV-seronegative. V gene TRBV14 combines with J gene TRBJ1-1; 9 nucleotides line up with TRBD1. Sequencing was carried out using PBMCs. CDR3 in amino acids: CASSPDRGTEAFF. The CDR3 DNA follows: TGTGCCAGCAGCCCGGACAGGGGCACTGAAGCTTTCTTT. The complete variable domain, with remaining parts taken from reference TRBV14 and TRBJ1-1, reads EAGVTQFPSHSVIEKGQTVTLRCDPISGHDNLYWYRRVMGKEIKFLLHFVKESKQDESGMPNNRFLAERTGGTYSTLKVQPAELEDSGVYFCASSPDRGTEAFFGQGTRLTVV.